One T cell receptor (beta chain) is described in this entry. The antigen is not known. Assay used: immunoSEQ multiplex PCR; TCRdb lists only in-frame clones, some missing. The sample carries over 90,000 clones, 90% to 95% recorded once. This record comes from a study of graft-versus-host responses after intestinal transplantation. Findings and caveats of the study: Circulating GvH clones peaking coincided with falling HvG clones soon after transplant.

The clonotype comes from a human donor who received an intestinal transplant. Specimen: unstimulated CD8+ T cells sorted from spleen or lymph node cells, collected before intestinal transplant.

The CDR3 region is CASGVGYEQYF. CDR3 nucleotides: TGTGCTAGTGGGGTCGGGTACGAGCAGTACTTC. The gene calls are TRBV12-5 and TRBJ2-7; unclear D gene. This CDR3 has 11 amino acids. Germline V gene sequence: CDR1 LGHNT, CDR2 FRNRAP. Deletions cut 6 bases from V and 4 bases from J, with 7 bases between. The full variable domain, its missing parts supplied by reference TRBV12-5 and TRBJ2-7, is DARVTQTPRHKVTEMGQEVTMRCQPILGHNTVFWYRQTMMQGLELLAYFRNRAPLDDSGMPKDRFSAEMPDATLATLKIQPSEPRDSAVYFCASGVGYEQYFGPGTRLTVT.